This entry lists 27 T cell receptor beta chains sequenced from one sample in a study of cytomegalovirus exposure and HLA in healthy donors. 60 Vbeta and 13 Jbeta primers were used in PCR. Libraries were prepared by immunoSEQ multiplex PCR; TCRdb keeps only in-frame clonotypes and omits some of them. This table holds about 170,000 clones, almost 75% found once. Sequenced: PBMCs. These receptors all stem from a woman aged 18-30 years in good health and CMV-seropositive.

The chain combines TRBV9 with TRBJ2-3; no definite D call. Trimming left V 1 base short and J 0 bases short, with 12 bases between. The CDR3 spans 16 residues. The germline gives CDR1 SGDLS, CDR2 YYNGEE. As DNA, the CDR3 is TGTGCCAGCAGCGTACAACTCCACCTAAGCACAGATACGCAGTATTTT. It is translated as CASSVQLHLSTDTQYF.

CDR3 DNA: TGCGCCAGCAGCCCGAAGGACAGGGTAGAGTCACCCCTCCACTTT. Amino acid sequence: CASSPKDRVESPLHF. The chain is built from TRBV5-1 and TRBJ1-6; 8 bases align to TRBD1. Germline lookup yields CDR1 SGHRS and CDR2 YFSETQ. V shed 4 bases and J 10 bases; nucleotides not matched to a gene: 10. There are 15 residues in the CDR3.

This chain uses TRBV9 with TRBJ1-1; D is undetermined. V shed 0 bases and J shed 4 bases, with 7 bases lying between them. Germline lookup yields CDR1 SGDLS and CDR2 YYNGEE. This CDR3 contains 13 residues. CDR3 DNA sequence: TGTGCCAGCAGCGTAGGGGAGAGCACTGAAGCTTTCTTT. Protein sequence: CASSVGESTEAFF.

The chain couples TRBV2 to TRBJ2-7; possible D gene TRBD1, 6 bases. This CDR3 is built from 14 residues. CDR1 and CDR2 (germline): SNHLY, FYNNEI. The V and J ends lost 6 bases and 3 bases respectively, with 15 bases between them. The CDR3 DNA reads TGTGCCAGCAGCGGACAGCCGGAAGGCTACGAGCAGTACTTC. Its protein product is CASSGQPEGYEQYF.

The chain carries TRBV25-1 and TRBJ2-7, with 8 bases that match TRBD1. The CDR3 contains 15 residues. V lost 4 bases and J lost 4; bases outside the gene matches: 9. The germline V gene has CDR1 MGHDK and CDR2 SYGVNS. The CDR3 protein is CASSVTGTGSYEQYF. The CDR3 DNA sequence: TGTGCCAGCAGTGTAACCGGGACAGGATCTTACGAGCAGTACTTC.

This chain links TRBV7-9 with TRBJ2-6; no definite D call. The CDR3 length is 15 residues. The germline V and J ends were trimmed by 5 bases and 2 bases, with 10 bases remaining between them. Per germline, CDR1 SEHNR and CDR2 FQNEAQ (reference sequence). CDR3 bases: TGTGCCAGCAGCCACATGCTTACTGGGGCCAACGTCCTGACTTTC. It specifies CASSHMLTGANVLTF. The full variable domain, in which reference TRBV7-9 and TRBJ2-6 provide the parts outside the CDR3, is DTGVSQNPRHKITKRGQNVTFRCDPISEHNRLYWYRQTLGQGPEFLTYFQNEAQLEKSRLLSDRFSAERPKGSFSTLEIQRTEQGDSAMYLCASSHMLTGANVLTFGAGSRLTVL.

The V call is TRBV15, the J call TRBJ2-5, with 8 bases lining up with TRBD2. From germline, CDR1 is LNHNV and CDR2 YYDKDF (reference sequence). CDR3 length equals 14 residues. The ends lost 5 bases at V and 9 bases at J; junction bases unmatched: 11. CDR3 region: CATSGGGIHEAQYF. CDR3 in DNA: TGTGCCACCAGCGGCGGGGGGATCCATGAAGCCCAGTACTTC. Looking up the rest from reference TRBV15 and TRBJ2-5 gives the full variable domain: DAMVIQNPRYQVTQFGKPVTLSCSQTLNHNVMYWYQQKSSQAPKLLFHYYDKDFNNEADTPDNFQSRRPNTSFCFLDIRSPGLGDTAMYLCATSGGGIHEAQYFGPGTRLLVL.

The V gene is TRBV9, the J gene TRBJ2-7; TRBD2 agrees at 11 bases. The germline V gene has CDR1 SGDLS and CDR2 YYNGEE. The CDR3 loop spans 14 amino acids. J was trimmed by 2 bases and V by 5 bases; bases with no gene match: 3. The DNA for the CDR3 is TGTGCCAGCAGTCTTAGCGGGGGGGCCTACGAGCAGTACTTC. Translating it yields CASSLSGGAYEQYF.

This chain uses TRBV6-5 with TRBJ1-2; 10 positions match TRBD1. The germline CDR1 and CDR2 sequences are MNHEY and SVGAGI. This CDR3 has 14 residues. The V and J ends lost 8 bases and 4 bases, in that order; junction bases with no gene match: 7. This CDR3 is CASGLGQGIYGYTF. The CDR3 DNA is TGTGCCAGCGGCCTGGGACAGGGGATCTATGGCTACACCTTC.

The V call is TRBV2, the J call TRBJ1-2; no reliable D call. The CDR3 runs to 13 residues. Germline lookup yields CDR1 SNHLY and CDR2 FYNNEI. The germline V and J ends were trimmed by 7 bases and 1 base, with 10 bases remaining between them. The CDR3 loop is CASMDGNNYGYTF. As DNA, the CDR3 is TGTGCCAGCATGGACGGGAATAACTATGGCTACACCTTC.

V gene TRBV7-8 combines with J gene TRBJ2-7, with 8 bases matching TRBD1. J gave up 5 bases and V 3 bases, and 12 bases lay outside the gene matches. CDR3 length: 16 residues. The V gene's germline CDR1 is SGHVS and CDR2 FQNEAQ. As DNA, the CDR3 is TGTGCCAGCAGCTTCCCAACGCAGGGGGCGCTTGACGAGCAGTACTTC. Its protein product is CASSFPTQGALDEQYF.

This clone has a single count. The CDR3, as DNA: TGTGCCAGCAGCCCGGGGACAGGGATGAGGTACACCTTC. It specifies CASSPGTGMRYTF. The chain combines TRBV7-3 with TRBJ1-2; TRBD1 agrees at 9 bases. With V trimmed by 5 bases and J by 11 bases, 9 bases remained unmatched. CDR3 length equals 13 residues. Germline values: CDR1 SGHTA, CDR2 FQGTGA.

This sequence joins TRBV28 and TRBJ1-4; D perhaps matches TRBD1 (6 bases). CDR1 and CDR2 (germline): MDHEN, SYDVKM. CDR3 size: 10 residues. V shed 10 bases and J shed 8 bases, with 8 bases lying between them. CDR3 loop: CATTGEKLFF. The CDR3 DNA reads as TGTGCCACTACAGGGGAAAAACTGTTTTTT. Full variable domain (missing parts from reference TRBV28 and TRBJ1-4): DVKVTQSSRYLVKRTGEKVFLECVQDMDHENMFWYRQDPGLGLRLIYFSYDVKMKEKGDIPEGYSVSREKKERFSLILESASTNQTSMYLCATTGEKLFFGSGTQLSVL.

This clone was detected only a few times. The rearrangement links TRBV11-3 to TRBJ2-7; 7 positions match TRBD2. Losses at the gene ends were 0 bases for V and 7 bases for J; bases not matched to a gene: 3. The CDR3 has 13 amino acids. From germline, CDR1 is SGHNT and CDR2 YENEEA. The DNA for the CDR3 is TGTGCCAGCAGCTTAGATCGAGCGGGGGAGCAGTACTTC. This encodes CASSLDRAGEQYF.

The chain carries TRBV30 and TRBJ2-7; D gene ambiguous. CDR3 size: 11 residues. CDR1 and CDR2 (germline): GTSNPN, SVGIG (reference sequence). The V and J ends lost 4 bases and 7 bases respectively, with 11 bases between them. Here the CDR3 reads CAWMQAREQYF. Here the CDR3 DNA reads TGTGCCTGGATGCAGGCCAGGGAGCAGTACTTC.

About this clone itself: Relative to the germline gene, one junction end is altered; a read error may explain this. The rearrangement uses TRBV7-9 and TRBJ1-6; the match to TRBD1 covers 11 bases. The germline CDR1 and CDR2 sequences are SEHNR and FQNEAQ (reference sequence). The CDR3 loop spans 17 amino acids. The CDR3 loop is CSSSDPGQGDYNSPLHF. DNA of the CDR3: TGTTCCAGCAGCGATCCGGGACAGGGGGATTATAATTCACCCCTCCACTTT.

The chain is built from TRBV4-1 and TRBJ2-4; D remains unclear. Looked up from germline, CDR1 is MGHRA and CDR2 is YSYEKL. The CDR3 covers 13 residues. The V and J ends lost 1 base and 8 bases respectively, with 9 bases between them. The CDR3 protein is CASSQGDMDIQYF. CDR3 DNA: TGCGCCAGCAGCCAAGGCGATATGGACATTCAGTACTTC.

This chain joins TRBV11-3 and TRBJ1-1; D is undetermined. The CDR3 contains 13 residues. Deletions cut 3 bases from V and 3 bases from J, with 8 bases between. CDR1 and CDR2 (germline): SGHNT, YENEEA. CDR3: CASSFGSYTEAFF. In nucleotides, the CDR3 is TGTGCCAGCAGCTTCGGGTCTTACACTGAAGCTTTCTTT. Together with reference TRBV11-3 and TRBJ1-1, the CDR3 gives the full variable domain: EAGVVQSPRYKIIEKKQPVAFWCNPISGHNTLYWYLQNLGQGPELLIRYENEEAVDDSQLPKDRFSAERLKGVDSTLKIQPAELGDSAVYLCASSFGSYTEAFFGQGTRLTVV.

The J gene is TRBJ1-4, the V gene TRBV2; D is perhaps TRBD1 (5 bases). V was pared by 6 bases and J by 8 bases, with 13 bases between. This CDR3 is built from 13 residues. In germline, CDR1 is SNHLY, CDR2 FYNNEI. CDR3 DNA: TGTGCCAGCAGCAAGCAGGGTTGGGAAAAACTGTTTTTT. Translation: CASSKQGWEKLFF.

The V gene is TRBV6-5, the J gene TRBJ2-7; 9 nucleotides line up with TRBD1. Germline V lookup: CDR1 MNHEY, CDR2 SVGAGI. The J segment lost 3 bases and the V segment lost 6 bases, leaving 9 bases of the junction unmatched. The CDR3 has 15 amino acids. CDR3 nucleotides: TGTGCCAGCAGCCCCGGACAGGGGAATTTCTACGAGCAGTACTTC. Its translation is CASSPGQGNFYEQYF.

The chain joins TRBV6-4 to TRBJ2-1, with TRBD1 matching over 8 bases. V shed 2 bases and J 10 bases; nucleotides not matched to a gene: 7. The CDR3 extends over 14 amino acids. Germline assignment: CDR1 MRHNA and CDR2 SNTAGT. Written as DNA, the CDR3 is TGTGCCAGCAGTGACGAGACAGGGGCGGCCGAGCAGTTCTTC. Its protein is CASSDETGAAEQFF.

V is TRBV5-4 and J is TRBJ2-3; maybe TRBD1 (5 bases). Germline CDR1 SGHNT, CDR2 YYREEE (reference sequence). Trimming took 1 base from V and 6 from J, leaving 12 bases between them. The CDR3 spans 14 residues. CDR3 loop: CASSLRQGYDTQYF. The CDR3 DNA follows: TGTGCCAGCAGCTTGAGGCAGGGCTACGATACGCAGTATTTT.

The V and J genes are TRBV11-2 and TRBJ1-5; possible D gene TRBD1, 6 bases. V was cut by 1 base and J by 3 bases, with 10 bases left in between. CDR1 is SGHAT and CDR2 is FQNNGV in the germline V gene. CDR3 length: 15 amino acids. The CDR3 sequence: CASSLGDRSNQPQHF. CDR3 nucleotides: TGTGCCAGCAGCTTAGGTGACAGGTCCAATCAGCCCCAGCATTTT.

This clone was detected a few times. Germline is not matched at one junction end, which may reflect a read error. Here the CDR3 DNA reads TGTTCCAGCAGCTTAGGGACAGGGAACACTGAAGCTTTCTTT. Its protein product is CSSSLGTGNTEAFF. This chain uses TRBV7-9 with TRBJ1-1; 8 positions agree with TRBD1. The CDR3 length is 14 residues. CDR1 is SEHNR and CDR2 is FQNEAQ in the germline V gene (reference sequence).

This clone was seen a single time. V gene TRBV5-5 combines with J gene TRBJ2-4; 8 bases are a match to TRBD1. Germline CDR1 reads SGHKS; CDR2 reads YYEKEE (reference sequence). V shed 2 bases, J shed 2 bases, and the junction held 6 bases outside the gene matches. The CDR3 length is 16 residues. DNA for the CDR3: TGTGCCAGCAGCTTTGCAGGGGGCTGGTCCAAAAACATTCAGTACTTC. Its protein product is CASSFAGGWSKNIQYF. Full variable domain (outside the CDR3, taken from reference TRBV5-5 and TRBJ2-4): DAGVTQSPTHLIKTRGQQVTLRCSPISGHKSVSWYQQVLGQGPQFIFQYYEKEERGRGNFPDRFSARQFPNYSSELNVNALLLGDSALYLCASSFAGGWSKNIQYFGAGTRLSVL.

This clone was seen more than once but under ten times. The chain recombines TRBV7-2 with TRBJ2-5; 9 bases fit TRBD1. Germline trimming cut 4 bases from V and 5 bases from J; bases unmatched to any gene: 2. The CDR3 is 13 residues long. Germline CDR1 SGHTA, CDR2 FQGNSA. The CDR3 DNA reads TGTGCCAGCAGCTCAGACAGGGGGGAGACCCAGTACTTC. Its protein product is CASSSDRGETQYF.

The rearrangement links TRBV5-1 to TRBJ2-1, with 11 bases lining up with TRBD1. V was clipped by 1 base and J by 9 bases; unmatched bases: 6. This CDR3 spans 15 amino acids. Looked up from germline, CDR1 is SGHRS and CDR2 is YFSETQ. The CDR3 here is CASSLSPGTGGEQFF. CDR3 nucleotides: TGCGCCAGCAGCTTGTCCCCCGGGACAGGGGGTGAGCAGTTCTTC.